This T cell receptor beta chain was captured by sequencing in a study of blood T cell repertoires in COVID-19. Study summary: The origin of the acute and convalescent COVID-19 samples was the United States, Italy and Spain.

Seattle-derived patients entered the study during active infection and were followed longitudinally. CDR1 SEHNR and CDR2 FQNEAQ come from the germline V gene (reference sequence). CDR3 size: 13 residues. V gave up 5 bases and J gave up 5 bases, with 12 bases separating them. Methods used by the authors: By means of reference gene primer amplification, nucleated cell counts were estimated. TCRdb's table, derived via immunoSEQ multiplex PCR, lists solely in-frame clones and lacks some. The DNA gave D and trimming, while V, J and clone size come from that table. The sample has nearly 70,000 clones; around nine tenths are singletons.

The chain uses TRBV7-9 and TRBJ1-2; D may be TRBD1 (6 bases). The specimen was peripheral blood. The TCR originated in a woman in her forties or fifties with COVID-19, enrolled during active disease. The chain's CDR3 is CASSRSTGYGYTF. In nucleotides, the CDR3 is TGTGCCAGCAGCAGAAGTACAGGGTATGGCTACACCTTC.